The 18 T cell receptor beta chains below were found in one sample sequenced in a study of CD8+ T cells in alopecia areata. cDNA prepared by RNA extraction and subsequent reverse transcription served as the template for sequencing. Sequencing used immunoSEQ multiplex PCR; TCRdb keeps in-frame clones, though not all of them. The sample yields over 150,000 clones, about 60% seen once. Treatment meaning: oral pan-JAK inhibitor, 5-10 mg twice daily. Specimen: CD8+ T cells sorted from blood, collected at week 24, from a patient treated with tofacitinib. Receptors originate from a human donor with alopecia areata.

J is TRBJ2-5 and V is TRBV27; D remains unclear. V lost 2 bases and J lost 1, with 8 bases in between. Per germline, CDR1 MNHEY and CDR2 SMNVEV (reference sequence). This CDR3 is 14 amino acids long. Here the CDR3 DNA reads TGTGCCAGCAGTTTAATAGGCAGCCAAGAGACCCAGTACTTC. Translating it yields CASSLIGSQETQYF.

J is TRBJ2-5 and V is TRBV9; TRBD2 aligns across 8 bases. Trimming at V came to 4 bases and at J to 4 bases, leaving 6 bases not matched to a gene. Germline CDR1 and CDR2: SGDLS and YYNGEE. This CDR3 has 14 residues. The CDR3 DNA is TGTGCCAGCAGCTTCGACCGGGGGGGAGAGACCCAGTACTTC. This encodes CASSFDRGGETQYF. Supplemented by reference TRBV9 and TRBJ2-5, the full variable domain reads DSGVTQTPKHLITATGQRVTLRCSPRSGDLSVYWYQQSLDQGLQFLIQYYNGEERAKGNILERFSAQQFPDLHSELNLSSLELGDSALYFCASSFDRGGETQYFGPGTRLLVL.

The CDR3 region has the DNA TGTGCCAGCAGTTGGGCGAGCAATGAGCAGTTCTTC. Its translation is CASSWASNEQFF. J is TRBJ2-1 and V is TRBV11-2; D remains ambiguous. Trimming took off 6 bases at V and 6 bases at J, with 9 bases between the two ends. CDR1 and CDR2 (germline): SGHAT, FQNNGV. This CDR3 contains 12 residues.

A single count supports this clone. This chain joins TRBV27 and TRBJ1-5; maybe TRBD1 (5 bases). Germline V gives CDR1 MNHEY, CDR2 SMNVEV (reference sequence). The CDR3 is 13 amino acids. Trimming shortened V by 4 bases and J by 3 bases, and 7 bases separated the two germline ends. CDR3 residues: CASSSGLNQPQHF. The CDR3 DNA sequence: TGTGCCAGCAGTTCGGGACTCAATCAGCCCCAGCATTTT.

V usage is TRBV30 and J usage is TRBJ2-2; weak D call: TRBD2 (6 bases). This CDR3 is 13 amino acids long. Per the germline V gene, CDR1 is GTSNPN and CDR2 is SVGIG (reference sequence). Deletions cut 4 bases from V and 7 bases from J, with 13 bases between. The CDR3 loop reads CAWNYGGDGELFF. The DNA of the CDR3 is TGTGCCTGGAATTACGGGGGTGACGGGGAGCTGTTTTTT.

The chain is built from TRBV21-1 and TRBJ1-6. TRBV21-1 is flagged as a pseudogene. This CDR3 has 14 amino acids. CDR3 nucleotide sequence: TGTGCCAGCAGCAAAGGCTCGGGGAATTCACCCCTCCACTTT. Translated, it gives CASSKGSGNSPLHF.

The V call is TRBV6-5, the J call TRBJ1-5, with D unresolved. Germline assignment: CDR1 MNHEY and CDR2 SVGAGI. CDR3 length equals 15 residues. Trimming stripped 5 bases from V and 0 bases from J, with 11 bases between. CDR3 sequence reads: CASSPIQYSNQPQHF. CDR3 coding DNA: TGTGCCAGCAGTCCAATACAGTATAGCAATCAGCCCCAGCATTTT.

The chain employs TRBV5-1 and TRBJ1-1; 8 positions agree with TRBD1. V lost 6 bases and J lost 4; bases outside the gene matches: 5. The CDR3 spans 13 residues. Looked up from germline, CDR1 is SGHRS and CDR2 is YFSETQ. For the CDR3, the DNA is TGCGCCAGCACCACAGGGGGTAGCACTGAAGCTTTCTTT. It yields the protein CASTTGGSTEAFF. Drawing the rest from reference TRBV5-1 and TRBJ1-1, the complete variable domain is KAGVTQTPRYLIKTRGQQVTLSCSPISGHRSVSWYQQTPGQGLQFLFEYFSETQRNKGNFPGRFSGRQFSNSRSEMNVSTLELGDSALYLCASTTGGSTEAFFGQGTRLTVV.

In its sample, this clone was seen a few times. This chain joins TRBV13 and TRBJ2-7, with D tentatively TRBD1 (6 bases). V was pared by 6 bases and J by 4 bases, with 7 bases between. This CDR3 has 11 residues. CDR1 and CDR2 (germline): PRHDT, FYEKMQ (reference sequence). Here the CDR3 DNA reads TGTGCCAGCAGACAGGGTTACGAGCAGTACTTC. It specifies CASRQGYEQYF.

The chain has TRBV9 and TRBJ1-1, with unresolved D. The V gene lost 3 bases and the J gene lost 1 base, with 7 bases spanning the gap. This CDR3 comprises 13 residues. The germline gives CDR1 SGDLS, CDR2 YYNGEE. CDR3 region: CASSDRQNTEAFF. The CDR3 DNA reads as TGTGCCAGCAGCGACCGACAGAACACTGAAGCTTTCTTT.

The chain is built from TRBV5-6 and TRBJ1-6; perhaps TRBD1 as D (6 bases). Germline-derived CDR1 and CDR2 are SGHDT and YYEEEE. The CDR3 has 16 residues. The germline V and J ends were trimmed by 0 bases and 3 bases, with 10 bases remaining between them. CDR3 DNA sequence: TGTGCCAGCAGCTTGGATGGACAGATCTATAATTCACCCCTCCACTTT. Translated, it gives CASSLDGQIYNSPLHF.

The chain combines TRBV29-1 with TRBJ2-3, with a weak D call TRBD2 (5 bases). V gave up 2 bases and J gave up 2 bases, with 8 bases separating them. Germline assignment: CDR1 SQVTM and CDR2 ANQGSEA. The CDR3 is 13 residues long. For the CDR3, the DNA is TGCAGCGTTGAAAACGGGATCACAGATACGCAGTATTTT. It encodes CSVENGITDTQYF.

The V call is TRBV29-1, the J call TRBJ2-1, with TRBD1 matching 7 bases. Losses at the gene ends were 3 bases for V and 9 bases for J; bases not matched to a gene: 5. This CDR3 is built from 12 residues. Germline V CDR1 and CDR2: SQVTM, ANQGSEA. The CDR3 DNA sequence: TGCAGCGTTGAGTACAGGGGTTCTGAGCAGTTCTTC. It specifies CSVEYRGSEQFF.

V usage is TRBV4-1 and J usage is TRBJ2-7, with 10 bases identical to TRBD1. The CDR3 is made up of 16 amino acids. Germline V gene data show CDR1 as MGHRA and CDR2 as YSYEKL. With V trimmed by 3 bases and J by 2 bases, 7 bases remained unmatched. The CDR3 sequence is CASSQATGGSTYEQYF. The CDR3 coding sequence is TGCGCCAGCAGCCAGGCGACAGGGGGCAGTACCTACGAGCAGTACTTC.

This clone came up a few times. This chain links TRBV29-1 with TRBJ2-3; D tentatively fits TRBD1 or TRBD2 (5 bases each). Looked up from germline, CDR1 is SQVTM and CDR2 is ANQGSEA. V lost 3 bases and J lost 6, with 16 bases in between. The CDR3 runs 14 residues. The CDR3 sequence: CSVDPEGPSDTQYF. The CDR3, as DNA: TGCAGCGTTGATCCCGAGGGACCGTCGGATACGCAGTATTTT.

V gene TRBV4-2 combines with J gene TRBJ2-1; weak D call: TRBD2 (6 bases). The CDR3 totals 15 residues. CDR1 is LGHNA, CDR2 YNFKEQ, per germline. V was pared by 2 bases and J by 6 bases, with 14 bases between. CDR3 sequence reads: CASSQKYSSGNEQFF. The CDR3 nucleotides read TGTGCCAGCAGCCAAAAGTACAGTAGCGGCAATGAGCAGTTCTTC.

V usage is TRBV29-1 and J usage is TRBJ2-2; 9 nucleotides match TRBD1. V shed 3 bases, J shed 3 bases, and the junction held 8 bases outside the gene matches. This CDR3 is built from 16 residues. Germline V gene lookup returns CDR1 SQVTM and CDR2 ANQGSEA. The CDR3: CSVDTGTGYDTGELFF. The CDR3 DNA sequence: TGCAGCGTTGATACCGGGACAGGGTATGACACCGGGGAGCTGTTTTTT.

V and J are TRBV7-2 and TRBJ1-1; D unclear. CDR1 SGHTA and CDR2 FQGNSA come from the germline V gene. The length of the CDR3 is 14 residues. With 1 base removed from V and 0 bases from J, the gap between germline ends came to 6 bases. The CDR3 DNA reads TGTGCCAGCAGCTTAGAGCTGGTGAACACTGAAGCTTTCTTT. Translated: CASSLELVNTEAFF.